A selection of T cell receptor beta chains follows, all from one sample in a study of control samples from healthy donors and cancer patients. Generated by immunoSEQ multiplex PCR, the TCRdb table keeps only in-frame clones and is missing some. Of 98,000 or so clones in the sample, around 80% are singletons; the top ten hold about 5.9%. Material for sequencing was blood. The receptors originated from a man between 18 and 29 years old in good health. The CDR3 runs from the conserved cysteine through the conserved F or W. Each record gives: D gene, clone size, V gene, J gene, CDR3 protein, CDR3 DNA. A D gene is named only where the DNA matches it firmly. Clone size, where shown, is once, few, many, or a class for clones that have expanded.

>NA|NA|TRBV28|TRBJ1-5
CASSPIIQGGQPQHF
TGTGCCAGCAGTCCCATTATCCAGGGAGGTCAGCCCCAGCATTTT
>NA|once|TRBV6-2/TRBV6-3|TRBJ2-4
CASSSPNVLAKNIQYF
TGTGCCAGCAGTTCCCCAAATGTCCTAGCCAAAAACATTCAGTACTTC
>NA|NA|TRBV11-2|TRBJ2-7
CASSLRARWEQYF
TGTGCCAGCAGCTTAAGGGCGCGGTGGGAGCAGTACTTC
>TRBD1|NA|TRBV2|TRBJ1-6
CASSEGTGAYNSPLHF
TGTGCCAGCAGTGAGGGGACAGGGGCCTATAATTCACCCCTCCACTTT
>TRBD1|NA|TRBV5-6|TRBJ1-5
CASSFLAGGSNQPQHF
TGTGCCAGCAGCTTTTTGGCAGGGGGTAGCAATCAGCCCCAGCATTTT
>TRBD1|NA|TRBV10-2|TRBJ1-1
CASGDSLRATEAFF
TGCGCCAGCGGGGACAGCCTAAGGGCCACTGAAGCTTTCTTT
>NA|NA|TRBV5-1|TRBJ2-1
CASTHPPGPSSYNEQFF
TGCGCCAGCACCCATCCGCCGGGCCCCAGCTCCTACAATGAGCAGTTCTTC
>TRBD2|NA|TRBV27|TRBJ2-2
CASSLKRAGGHTGELFF
TGTGCCAGCAGTTTAAAGAGGGCGGGGGGTCACACCGGGGAGCTGTTTTTT
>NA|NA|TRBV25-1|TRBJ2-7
CASSSGRDRTFYEQYF
TGTGCCAGCAGTTCCGGAAGAGACAGGACATTCTACGAGCAGTACTTC
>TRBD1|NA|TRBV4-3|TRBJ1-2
CASSLSGTGGYGYTF
TGCGCCAGCAGCCTCTCCGGGACAGGGGGCTATGGCTACACCTTC
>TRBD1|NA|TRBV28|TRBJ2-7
CASFRQGSSYEQYF
TGTGCCAGCTTTCGACAGGGATCTTCCTACGAGCAGTACTTC
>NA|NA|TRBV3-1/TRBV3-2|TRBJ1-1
CASSQGFGYTEAFF
TGTGCCAGCAGCCAGGGCTTCGGGTACACTGAAGCTTTCTTT
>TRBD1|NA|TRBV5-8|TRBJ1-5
CASSSWTGGQPQHF
TGTGCCAGCAGTTCCTGGACAGGGGGTCAGCCCCAGCATTTT
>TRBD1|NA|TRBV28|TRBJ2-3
CASSLIGTGGDTQYF
TGTGCCAGCAGTTTAATCGGTACAGGGGGAGATACGCAGTATTTT
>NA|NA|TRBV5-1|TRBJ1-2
CASSLGTAGGYTF
TGCGCCAGCAGCCTCGGGACCGCAGGTGGCTACACCTTC
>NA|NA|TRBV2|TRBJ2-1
CASSESWSLNSYNEQFF
TGTGCCAGCAGTGAAAGCTGGAGCCTCAATTCATACAATGAGCAGTTCTTC
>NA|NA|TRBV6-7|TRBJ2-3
CASSYSVTSEGKTDTQYF
TGTGCCAGCAGTTACTCTGTCACGAGCGAGGGAAAAACAGATACGCAGTATTTT
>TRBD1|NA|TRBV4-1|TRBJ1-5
CASSRPPGQFQPQHF
TGCGCCAGCAGCCGCCCTCCGGGACAGTTCCAGCCCCAGCATTTT
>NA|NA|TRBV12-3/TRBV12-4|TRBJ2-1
CASSRAANNEQFF
TGTGCCAGCAGCAGGGCCGCCAACAATGAGCAGTTCTTC
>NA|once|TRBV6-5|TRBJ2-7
CAVGGSAARPYEQYF
TGTGCCGTGGGCGGTTCGGCAGCGAGACCCTACGAGCAGTACTTC
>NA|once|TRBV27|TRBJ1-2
CASSLWAEKPEGYTF
TGTGCCAGCAGTTTATGGGCGGAAAAGCCGGAGGGCTACACCTTC
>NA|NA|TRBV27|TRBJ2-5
CASSPISGGETQYF
TGTGCCAGCAGTCCTATTAGTGGGGGAGAGACCCAGTACTTC
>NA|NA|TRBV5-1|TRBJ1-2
CASSLGQGLRSGYTF
TGCGCCAGCAGCTTGGGGCAGGGCCTTAGGTCTGGCTACACCTTC
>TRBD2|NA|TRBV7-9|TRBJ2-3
CASRLAGKGTDTQYF
TGTGCCAGCAGGCTAGCGGGGAAGGGCACAGATACGCAGTATTTT
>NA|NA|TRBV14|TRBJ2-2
CASSHGNTGELFF
TGTGCCAGCAGCCACGGGAACACCGGGGAGCTGTTTTTT
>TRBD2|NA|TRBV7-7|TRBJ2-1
CASSLRLAGINEQFF
TGTGCCAGCAGCCTCCGACTAGCGGGGATCAATGAGCAGTTCTTC
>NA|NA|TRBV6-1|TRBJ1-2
CASSEWVRSYGYTF
TGTGCCAGCAGTGAATGGGTCCGGTCCTATGGCTACACCTTC
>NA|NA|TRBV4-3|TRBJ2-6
CASSQGGTFSGANVLTF
TGCGCCAGCAGCCAAGGAGGAACCTTCTCTGGGGCCAACGTCCTGACTTTC
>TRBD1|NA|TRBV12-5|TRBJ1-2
CASGPQGAVYGYTF
TGTGCTAGTGGCCCACAGGGGGCGGTCTATGGCTACACCTTC
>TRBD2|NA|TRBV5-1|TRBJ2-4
CASSYASGGIIAKNIQYF
TGCGCCAGCAGCTACGCTAGCGGGGGGATTATAGCCAAAAACATTCAGTACTTC
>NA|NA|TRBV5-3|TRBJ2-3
CARSFPGHSTDTQYF
TGTGCCAGAAGTTTTCCGGGACATAGCACAGATACGCAGTATTTT
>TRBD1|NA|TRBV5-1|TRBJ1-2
CASSTDAGGQGYTF
TGCGCCAGCAGCACGGACGCCGGGGGACAGGGCTACACCTTC
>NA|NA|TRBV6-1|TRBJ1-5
CASSEYDLGSNQPQHF
TGTGCCAGCAGTGAATACGACTTGGGGAGCAATCAGCCCCAGCATTTT
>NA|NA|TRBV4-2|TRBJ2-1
CASSQVNYEQFF
TGTGCCAGCAGCCAAGTGAATTACGAGCAGTTCTTC
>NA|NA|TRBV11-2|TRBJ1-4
CASSGQILATNEKLFF
TGTGCCAGCAGCGGACAGATCCTTGCAACTAATGAAAAACTGTTTTTT
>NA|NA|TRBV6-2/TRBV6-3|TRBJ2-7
CASSYGGYRSYEQYF
TGTGCCAGCAGTTACGGGGGTTACAGGTCCTACGAGCAGTACTTC
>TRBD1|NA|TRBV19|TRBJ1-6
CASSLGQKNSPLHF
TGTGCCAGTAGCCTGGGACAGAAGAATTCACCCCTCCACTTT
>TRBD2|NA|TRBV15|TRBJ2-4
CATSAPTLAGGRTIQYF
TGTGCCACCAGCGCCCCCACCTTAGCGGGGGGCCGTACCATTCAGTACTTC
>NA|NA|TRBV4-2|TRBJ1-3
CASSQDRKATGNTIYF
TGTGCCAGCAGCCAAGATCGGAAGGCCACTGGAAACACCATATATTTT
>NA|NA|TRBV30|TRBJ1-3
CAWSGGSGNTIYF
TGTGCCTGGAGTGGGGGATCCGGAAACACCATATATTTT
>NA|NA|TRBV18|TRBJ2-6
CASSPSPTSGANVLTF
TGTGCCAGCTCACCGTCCCCGACCTCTGGGGCCAACGTCCTGACTTTC
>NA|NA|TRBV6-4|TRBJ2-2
CASSDGYTGELFF
TGTGCCAGCAGTGACGGATACACCGGGGAGCTGTTTTTT
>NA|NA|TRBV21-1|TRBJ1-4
CASSKASWQGDGRGKLFF
TGTGCCAGCAGCAAAGCGTCTTGGCAGGGCGATGGCAGAGGAAAACTGTTTTTT
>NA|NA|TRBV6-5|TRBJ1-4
CASSTLDSQGEKLFF
TGTGCCAGCAGTACCCTCGACAGCCAAGGGGAAAAACTGTTTTTT
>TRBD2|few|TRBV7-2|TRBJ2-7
CASSLVLAGPYEQYF
TGTGCCAGCAGCTTAGTCCTAGCGGGGCCCTACGAGCAGTACTTC
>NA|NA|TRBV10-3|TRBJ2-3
CAISDVNTDTQYF
TGTGCCATCAGTGACGTTAACACAGATACGCAGTATTTT
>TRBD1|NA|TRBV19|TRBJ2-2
CASRQDRANTGELFF
TGTGCCAGTAGGCAGGACAGGGCGAACACCGGGGAGCTGTTTTTT
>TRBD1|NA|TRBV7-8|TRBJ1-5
CASSPGTGDLGAQPQHF
TGTGCCAGCAGCCCCGGGACAGGGGACTTAGGGGCTCAGCCCCAGCATTTT
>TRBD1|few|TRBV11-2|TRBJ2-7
CASSSGTGGGEQYF
TGTGCCAGCAGCTCGGGGACAGGGGGCGGCGAGCAGTACTTC
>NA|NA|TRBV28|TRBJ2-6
CASSLVRGTGANVLTF
TGTGCCAGCAGTTTAGTGAGGGGCACTGGGGCCAACGTCCTGACTTTC
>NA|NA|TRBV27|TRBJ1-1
CASSLVWNTEAFF
TGTGCCAGCAGTTTGGTGTGGAACACTGAAGCTTTCTTT
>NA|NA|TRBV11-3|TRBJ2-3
CASSLDQGRLVTDTQYF
TGTGCCAGCAGCTTAGATCAAGGCAGACTAGTGACAGATACGCAGTATTTT
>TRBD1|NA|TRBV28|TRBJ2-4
CASSSTGRAKNIQYF
TGTGCCAGCAGCTCGACAGGGCGGGCCAAAAACATTCAGTACTTC
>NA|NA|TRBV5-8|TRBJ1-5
CASSYGTTDSNQPQHF
TGTGCCAGCAGCTACGGGACAACAGATTCCAATCAGCCCCAGCATTTT
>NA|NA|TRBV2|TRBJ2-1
CASKALAGEQFF
TGTGCCAGCAAGGCCCTGGCAGGCGAGCAGTTCTTC
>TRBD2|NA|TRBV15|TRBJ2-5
CATSRKGLAGFETQYF
TGTGCCACCAGCAGGAAGGGACTAGCGGGGTTCGAGACCCAGTACTTC
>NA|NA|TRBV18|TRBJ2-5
CASSPTRQETQYF
TGTGCCAGCTCACCGACACGACAAGAGACCCAGTACTTC
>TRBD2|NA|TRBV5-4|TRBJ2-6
CASSPKGLAGGSGANVLTF
TGTGCCAGCAGCCCGAAGGGACTAGCGGGGGGCTCTGGGGCCAACGTCCTGACTTTC
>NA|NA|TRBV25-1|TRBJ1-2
CASSLARSRQDFYGYTF
TGTGCCAGCTCTCTAGCCCGTTCACGGCAGGACTTCTATGGCTACACCTTC